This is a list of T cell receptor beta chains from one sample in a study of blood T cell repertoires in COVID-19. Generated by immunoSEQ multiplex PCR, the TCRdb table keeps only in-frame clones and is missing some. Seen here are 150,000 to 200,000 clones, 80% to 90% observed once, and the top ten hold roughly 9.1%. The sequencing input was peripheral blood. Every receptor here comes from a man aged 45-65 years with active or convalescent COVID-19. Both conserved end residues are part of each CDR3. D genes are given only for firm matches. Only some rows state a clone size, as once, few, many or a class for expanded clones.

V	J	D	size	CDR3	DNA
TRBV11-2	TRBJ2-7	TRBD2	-	CASSPLGRLRGVRYEQYF	TGTGCCAGCAGCCCACTCGGGCGATTGCGGGGGGTTCGCTACGAGCAGTACTTC
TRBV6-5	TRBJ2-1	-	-	CASSQYNEQFF	TGTGCCAGCAGTCAGTACAATGAGCAGTTCTTC
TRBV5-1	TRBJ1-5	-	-	CASSPEGATEQPQHF	TGCGCCAGCAGCCCCGAAGGGGCGACAGAACAGCCCCAGCATTTT
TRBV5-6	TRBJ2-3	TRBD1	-	CASSPGTVNTDTQYF	TGTGCCAGCAGTCCCGGGACAGTAAACACAGATACGCAGTATTTT
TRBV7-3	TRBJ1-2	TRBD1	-	CASSQGTDYGYTF	TGTGCCAGCAGCCAGGGGACAGATTATGGCTACACCTTC
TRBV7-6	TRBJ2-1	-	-	CASSTSGLLSGEQFF	TGTGCCAGCAGCACCTCGGGCCTCCTATCGGGGGAGCAGTTCTTC
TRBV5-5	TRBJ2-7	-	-	CASSFRTTDPYEQYF	TGTGCCAGCAGTTTTAGGACGACAGATCCCTACGAGCAGTACTTC
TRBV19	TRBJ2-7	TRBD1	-	CASSPQTGDPEQYF	TGTGCCAGTAGTCCCCAGACAGGGGACCCCGAGCAGTACTTC
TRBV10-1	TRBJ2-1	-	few	CASSESWPEGNEQFF	TGCGCCAGCAGTGAGTCGTGGCCGGAGGGGAATGAGCAGTTCTTC
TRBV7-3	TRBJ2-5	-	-	CASSLQGYQETQYF	TGTGCCAGCAGCTTACAGGGATACCAAGAGACCCAGTACTTC
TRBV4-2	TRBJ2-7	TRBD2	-	CASSQEPSGGAAYF	TGTGCCAGCAGCCAAGAGCCTAGCGGGGGGGCCGCGTACTTC
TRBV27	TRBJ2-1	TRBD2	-	CASSFREGNEQFF	TGTGCCAGCAGTTTCCGGGAGGGCAATGAGCAGTTCTTC
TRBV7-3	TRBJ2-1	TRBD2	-	CASSFHSGGAVEQFF	TGTGCCAGCAGCTTTCATAGCGGGGGGGCGGTTGAGCAGTTCTTC
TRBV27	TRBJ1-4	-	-	CASSLSWGVSEKLFF	TGTGCCAGCAGTTTATCGTGGGGGGTTTCTGAAAAACTGTTTTTT
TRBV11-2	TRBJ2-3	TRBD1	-	CASSLKRGQGVKTDTQYF	TGTGCCAGCAGCTTAAAGAGGGGACAGGGGGTAAAAACAGATACGCAGTATTTT
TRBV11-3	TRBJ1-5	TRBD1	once	CASSVEQGADSNQPQHF	TGTGCCAGCAGCGTAGAGCAGGGGGCGGATAGCAATCAGCCCCAGCATTTT
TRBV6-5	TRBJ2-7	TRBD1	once	CASTRGQGAYEQYF	TGTGCCAGCACCCGAGGACAGGGGGCCTACGAGCAGTACTTC
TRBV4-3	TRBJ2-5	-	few	CASSQDVVGAKETQYF	TGCGCCAGCAGCCAAGATGTTGTGGGGGCGAAAGAGACCCAGTACTTC
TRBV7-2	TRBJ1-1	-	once	CASSLMSRAEAFF	TGTGCCAGCAGCCTTATGAGCAGGGCTGAAGCTTTCTTT
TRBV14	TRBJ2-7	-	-	CASSQEVAAAAAVREQYF	TGTGCCAGCAGCCAAGAAGTTGCTGCGGCGGCAGCGGTGAGAGAGCAGTACTTC
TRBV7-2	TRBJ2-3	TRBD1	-	CASSLVVQGSDTQYF	TGTGCCAGCAGCTTAGTGGTACAGGGGTCAGATACGCAGTATTTT
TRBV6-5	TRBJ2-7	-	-	CASSYGDIQRGKQYF	TGTGCCAGCAGTTACGGGGACATACAAAGGGGCAAGCAGTACTTC
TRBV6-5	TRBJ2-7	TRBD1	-	CASSRSGQGLYEQYF	TGTGCCAGCAGTCGTTCGGGACAGGGTCTCTACGAGCAGTACTTC
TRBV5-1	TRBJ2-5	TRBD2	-	CASSLGGLAGEQETQYF	TGCGCCAGCAGCTTGGGGGGACTAGCGGGCGAACAAGAGACCCAGTACTTC
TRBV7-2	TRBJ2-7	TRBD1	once	CASSSSGAGTGLGEQYF	TGTGCCAGCAGTTCCTCGGGGGCCGGGACAGGATTGGGGGAGCAGTACTTC
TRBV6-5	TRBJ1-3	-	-	CASNQQGSSGNTIYF	TGTGCCAGCAATCAACAGGGCAGCTCTGGAAACACCATATATTTT
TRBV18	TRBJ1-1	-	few	CASSAQQGPEAFF	TGTGCCAGCTCGGCTCAACAGGGCCCTGAAGCTTTCTTT
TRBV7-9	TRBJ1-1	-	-	CASSLTGGDTEAFF	TGTGCCAGCAGCTTAACGGGTGGCGACACTGAAGCTTTCTTT
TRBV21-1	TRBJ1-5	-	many	CASSTGNQPQHF	TGTGCCAGCAGCACAGGGAATCAGCCCCAGCATTTT
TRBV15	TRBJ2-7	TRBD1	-	CATSRTSGTGVPEQYF	TGTGCCACCAGCAGAACCTCCGGGACAGGGGTTCCCGAGCAGTACTTC
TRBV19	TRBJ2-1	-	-	CASSAGQPKGGEQFF	TGTGCCAGTAGTGCCGGACAGCCCAAGGGTGGTGAGCAGTTCTTC
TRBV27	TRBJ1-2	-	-	CASSLRDGDGYTF	TGTGCCAGCAGTTTGCGGGACGGTGATGGCTACACCTTC
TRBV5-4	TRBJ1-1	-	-	CASSLDVLIPEAFF	TGTGCCAGCAGCTTGGATGTTCTTATTCCTGAAGCTTTCTTT
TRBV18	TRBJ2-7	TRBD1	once	CASSPRQGADEQYF	TGTGCCAGCTCACCCAGACAGGGGGCAGACGAGCAGTACTTC
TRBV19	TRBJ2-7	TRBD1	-	CASSITGTGIYEQYF	TGTGCCAGTAGTATAACAGGGACAGGGATTTACGAGCAGTACTTC
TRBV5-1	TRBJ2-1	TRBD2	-	CASSLLADGGNEQFF	TGCGCCAGCAGCTTACTAGCGGACGGTGGGAATGAGCAGTTCTTC
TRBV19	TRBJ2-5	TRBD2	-	CASSGALAVQETQYF	TGTGCCAGTAGTGGAGCCCTAGCGGTCCAAGAGACCCAGTACTTC
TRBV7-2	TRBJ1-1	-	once	CASSLPGVDTEAFF	TGTGCCAGCAGCTTACCGGGAGTGGACACTGAAGCTTTCTTT
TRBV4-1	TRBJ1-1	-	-	CASSQWPPGLNTEAFF	TGCGCCAGCAGCCAATGGCCCCCAGGGTTGAACACTGAAGCTTTCTTT
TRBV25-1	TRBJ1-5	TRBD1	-	CASRGQGDQPQHF	TGTGCCAGCAGGGGACAGGGCGATCAGCCCCAGCATTTT
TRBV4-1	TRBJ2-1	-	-	CASSQDGYSNEQFF	TGCGCCAGCAGCCAAGATGGTTACAGCAATGAGCAGTTCTTC
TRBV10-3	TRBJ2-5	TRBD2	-	CAGAGAPSETQYF	TGTGCTGGAGCGGGAGCCCCTAGTGAGACCCAGTACTTC
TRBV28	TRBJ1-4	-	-	CASSVDSATNEKLFF	TGTGCCAGCAGTGTCGACAGCGCAACTAATGAAAAACTGTTTTTT
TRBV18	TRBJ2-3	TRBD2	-	CASSLGTSGDDTQYF	TGTGCCAGCTCACTGGGGACTAGCGGGGATGATACGCAGTATTTT
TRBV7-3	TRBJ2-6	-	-	CASSDGASGANVLTF	TGTGCCAGCAGTGACGGAGCCTCTGGGGCCAACGTCCTGACTTTC
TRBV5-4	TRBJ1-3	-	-	CASSPGGYSGNTIYF	TGTGCCAGCAGCCCGGGGGGGTACTCTGGAAACACCATATATTTT
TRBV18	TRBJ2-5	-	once	CASSFTREETQYF	TGTGCCAGCTCATTCACCCGGGAGGAGACCCAGTACTTC
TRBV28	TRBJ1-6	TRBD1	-	CASSPPRTGLRGRSPLHF	TGTGCCAGCAGTCCCCCCCGGACAGGGTTAAGAGGACGATCACCCCTCCACTTT
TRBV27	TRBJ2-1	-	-	CASTDEGGLYNEQFF	TGTGCCAGCACCGACGAGGGGGGGCTCTACAATGAGCAGTTCTTC
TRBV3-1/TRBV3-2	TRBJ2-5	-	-	CASSQWQSAGAIPGYF	TGTGCCAGCAGCCAGTGGCAGTCGGCGGGGGCCATTCCAGGGTACTTC
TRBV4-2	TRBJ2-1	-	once	CASSRTGQGSYNEQFF	TGTGCCAGCAGTAGAACAGGGCAAGGGTCCTACAATGAGCAGTTCTTC
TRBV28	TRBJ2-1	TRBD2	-	CASSPPGMVAGGGRQFF	TGTGCCAGCAGTCCCCCGGGTATGGTAGCGGGAGGGGGACGCCAGTTCTTC
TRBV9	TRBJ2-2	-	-	CASSARGENTGELFF	TGTGCCAGCAGCGCGCGGGGTGAGAACACCGGGGAGCTGTTTTTT
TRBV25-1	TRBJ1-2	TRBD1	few	CASSEEGARANYGYTF	TGTGCCAGCAGTGAAGAGGGGGCGAGAGCTAACTATGGCTACACCTTC
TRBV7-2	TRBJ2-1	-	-	CASSLARDNEQFF	TGTGCCAGCAGCTTAGCGCGGGATAATGAGCAGTTCTTC
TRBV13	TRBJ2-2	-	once	CASSLFHRDSGELFF	TGTGCCAGCAGCTTGTTCCACAGGGATTCCGGGGAGCTGTTTTTT
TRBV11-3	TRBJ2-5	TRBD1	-	CASSLKVDRDRRQETQYF	TGTGCCAGCAGCTTGAAGGTCGACCGGGACAGGCGCCAAGAGACCCAGTACTTC